A single T cell receptor beta chain is shown here with its context. TCRdb's copy holds only in-frame clones and misses some; the assay was immunoSEQ multiplex PCR. The sample includes some 78,000 clones, approximately 86% seen only once; the top ten take approximately 2%. This record belongs to a study of radiotherapy plus CTLA-4 blockade in lung cancer. Study-wide background: In around 17% of patients, objective responses were seen; around 31% had disease control.

CDR1 and CDR2 from the germline V gene are MDHEN and SYDVKM. V was shortened by 6 bases and J by 0 bases, with 11 bases between the two germline ends. This CDR3 is 15 amino acids long. This TCR came from a human donor with non-small cell lung cancer who had a partial response to radiotherapy plus ipilimumab. Sequencing was performed on peripheral blood, taken from a patient treated with radiotherapy plus ipilimumab. This chain links TRBV28 with TRBJ2-2; D may be TRBD1 (5 bases). This chain's CDR3 is CASRSWGANTGELFF. DNA of the CDR3: TGTGCCAGCAGGTCGTGGGGCGCGAACACCGGGGAGCTGTTTTTT. Combining the CDR3 with reference TRBV28 and TRBJ2-2 gives the whole variable domain DVKVTQSSRYLVKRTGEKVFLECVQDMDHENMFWYRQDPGLGLRLIYFSYDVKMKEKGDIPEGYSVSREKKERFSLILESASTNQTSMYLCASRSWGANTGELFFGEGSRLTVL.